Following are 20 T cell receptor beta chains from one sample sequenced in a study of blood T cell repertoires in COVID-19. Clones were read by immunoSEQ multiplex PCR, and TCRdb kept only the in-frame ones, dropping some. Seen here are a few hundred thousand clones, about 87% observed once, and the top ten hold about 9.4%. Sequencing used peripheral blood. The source is a woman aged 25 to 39 with COVID-19, enrolled during active disease.

This chain joins TRBV28 and TRBJ2-5; 9 positions match TRBD2. CDR3 length: 15 amino acids. Trimming cost V 5 bases and J 5 bases; bases outside gene matches: 9. The germline CDR1 and CDR2 sequences are MDHEN and SYDVKM. CDR3 amino acids: CASSQGLAGAETQYF. Here the CDR3 DNA reads TGTGCCAGCAGTCAGGGACTAGCAGGGGCGGAGACCCAGTACTTC.

Only one count was recorded for this clone. The CDR3 DNA reads as TGTGCCACCAGTGATTTGGGGTCAGGGGGCGGGATCGGCAATGAGCAGTTCTTC. It encodes CATSDLGSGGGIGNEQFF. This chain joins TRBV24-1 and TRBJ2-1, with 8 bases identical to TRBD1. The germline CDR1 and CDR2 sequences are KGHDR and SFDVKD. V gave up 0 bases and J gave up 6 bases; unmatched junction bases: 12. CDR3 length equals 18 residues.

V is TRBV29-1 and J is TRBJ2-5; D call uncertain. Germline V lookup: CDR1 SQVTM, CDR2 ANQGSEA. This CDR3 spans 12 amino acids. The germline V and J ends were trimmed by 3 bases and 4 bases, with 9 bases remaining between them. For the CDR3, the DNA is TGCAGCGTTGATCTTTCGGGAGAGACCCAGTACTTC. Residues: CSVDLSGETQYF.

The CDR3 sequence: CASSTYLGQGTGELFF. In nucleotides, the CDR3 is TGTGCCAGCAGCACTTACTTGGGACAAGGCACCGGGGAGCTGTTTTTT. The rearrangement uses TRBV7-2 and TRBJ2-2; perhaps TRBD1 as D (6 bases). In germline, CDR1 is SGHTA, CDR2 FQGNSA. The CDR3 spans 16 residues. With 5 bases removed from V and 4 bases from J, the gap between germline ends came to 17 bases. The complete variable domain, with remaining parts taken from reference TRBV7-2 and TRBJ2-2, reads GAGVSQSPSNKVTEKGKDVELRCDPISGHTALYWYRQSLGQGLEFLIYFQGNSAPDKSGLPSDRFSAERTGGSVSTLTIQRTQQEDSAVYLCASSTYLGQGTGELFFGEGSRLTVL.

The chain recombines TRBV7-2 with TRBJ2-1, with 7 bases lining up with TRBD2. The CDR3 consists of 15 residues. V lost 1 base and J lost 4; bases outside the gene matches: 4. Per germline, CDR1 SGHTA and CDR2 FQGNSA. As DNA, the CDR3 is TGTGCCAGCAGCTTAGAGGTGGGGGGGTACAATGAGCAGTTCTTC. Translation gives CASSLEVGGYNEQFF.

The chain is built from TRBV5-4 and TRBJ1-6; tentative D call: TRBD1 (6 bases). The CDR3 spans 16 residues. From germline, CDR1 is SGHNT and CDR2 YYREEE (reference sequence). Trimming left V 2 bases short and J 8 bases short, with 17 bases between. CDR3 bases: TGTGCCAGCAGCTTAAAGGGCGGCAGGGGTGATTCACCCCTCCACTTT. Encoded protein: CASSLKGGRGDSPLHF.

The V gene is TRBV12-3 or TRBV12-4, the J gene TRBJ1-5; 10 positions agree with TRBD1. The CDR3 loop spans 13 amino acids. V shed 3 bases and J 11 bases; nucleotides not matched to a gene: 4. CDR3 region: CASSLGQGLSQHF. The CDR3 nucleotides are TGTGCCAGCAGTTTGGGACAGGGGTTATCCCAGCATTTT.

The chain is built from TRBV3-1 (or the pseudogene TRBV3-2) and TRBJ1-2, with D hard to call. The CDR3 runs 16 residues. Germline lookup yields CDR1 LGHDT and CDR2 YNNKEL (reference sequence). V lost 0 bases and J lost 4, with 15 bases in between. In nucleotides, the CDR3 is TGTGCCAGCAGCCAAGATCTGGGAGGGCTGGTCTATGGCTACACCTTC. The encoded protein is CASSQDLGGLVYGYTF.

The rearrangement uses TRBV28 and TRBJ2-7; 13 bases line up with TRBD2. Germline CDR1 MDHEN, CDR2 SYDVKM. V lost 3 bases and J lost 4; bases outside the gene matches: 6. This CDR3 is built from 16 residues. CDR3 nucleotides: TGTGCCAGCAGTTTGACCTGGACTAGCGGGAGTTACGAGCAGTACTTC. Its protein product is CASSLTWTSGSYEQYF.

V gene TRBV5-6 combines with J gene TRBJ2-2; TRBD1 matches 7 bases. The CDR3 has 15 residues. V trimming: 2 bases; J trimming: 2 bases; junction bases outside the gene matches: 3. Germline loops: CDR1 SGHDT, CDR2 YYEEEE. The CDR3 DNA reads TGTGCCAGCAGCTTTGCAGGGGGTAACACCGGGGAGCTGTTTTTT. It specifies CASSFAGGNTGELFF.

Remarks on this clone: Other DNA sequences in the same sample also yield this CDR3. V and J are TRBV5-5 and TRBJ2-1; 12 bases are shared with TRBD1. This CDR3 region has 15 residues. Germline V lookup: CDR1 SGHKS, CDR2 YYEKEE (reference sequence). V lost 4 bases to trimming and J lost 8 bases; unmatched junction nucleotides: 7. The CDR3 region is CASSGGQGAWDEQFF. The CDR3 DNA sequence: TGTGCCAGCAGCGGGGGACAGGGGGCTTGGGATGAGCAGTTCTTC.

Only a few counts were recorded for this clone. This chain links TRBV3-1 (or the pseudogene TRBV3-2) with TRBJ1-1; 9 bases line up with TRBD1. The CDR3 extends over 15 amino acids. CDR1 and CDR2 from the germline V gene are LGHDT and YNNKEL (reference sequence). V was pared by 4 bases and J by 8 bases, with 11 bases of the junction left unmatched. The CDR3 loop reads CASSRTGQGVSEAFF. The CDR3 bases are TGTGCCAGCAGCCGCACGGGACAGGGCGTCTCCGAAGCTTTCTTT.

The chain is built from TRBV6-5 and TRBJ2-1; 8 positions agree with TRBD2. V was clipped by 8 bases and J by 13 bases; unmatched bases: 16. Germline V CDR1 and CDR2: MNHEY, SVGAGI. The CDR3 extends over 14 amino acids. CDR3 amino acids: CASPGGALPNGQFF. In nucleotides, the CDR3 is TGTGCCAGCCCGGGAGGGGCCCTTCCCAATGGACAGTTCTTC.

The chain couples TRBV15 to TRBJ1-3; 10 bases are a match to TRBD1. V lost 5 bases and J lost 1; bases outside the gene matches: 8. This CDR3 contains 17 residues. Per the germline V gene, CDR1 is LNHNV and CDR2 is YYDKDF (reference sequence). CDR3 in amino acids: CATSARQGANSGNTIYF. CDR3 sequence (DNA): TGTGCCACCAGCGCTCGACAGGGGGCGAATTCTGGAAACACCATATATTTT.

V gene TRBV6-6 combines with J gene TRBJ2-2, with 7 positions matching TRBD1. V shed 6 bases and J 4 bases; nucleotides not matched to a gene: 8. The CDR3 totals 15 residues. Looked up from germline, CDR1 is MNHNY and CDR2 is SVGAGI (reference sequence). CDR3 nucleotide sequence: TGTGCCAGCAGCGACAGGGCTGGAGCCACCGGGGAGCTGTTTTTT. It codes for CASSDRAGATGELFF.

A few counts support this clone. The V and J genes are TRBV5-1 and TRBJ1-1; 7 bases align to TRBD1. CDR1 is SGHRS, CDR2 YFSETQ, per germline. V lost 2 bases to trimming and J lost 5 bases; unmatched junction nucleotides: 9. The CDR3 loop spans 15 amino acids. This CDR3 reads CASSFSGTVGTEAFF. The CDR3 DNA reads TGCGCCAGCAGCTTCTCCGGGACAGTAGGGACTGAAGCTTTCTTT.

This clone came up once. The chain couples TRBV19 to TRBJ2-7; D call uncertain. The germline gives CDR1 LNHDA, CDR2 SQIVND (reference sequence). V lost 4 bases and J lost 3, with 16 bases in between. The CDR3 is 15 residues long. CDR3 DNA sequence: TGTGCCAGTAGTACCGGAGAGGCGGCGTTCTACGAGCAGTACTTC. Amino acids: CASSTGEAAFYEQYF.

This chain joins TRBV10-3 and TRBJ2-7; 9 bases align to TRBD2. V lost 3 bases, J lost 3 bases, and 6 bases stayed unmatched. Germline V gene data show CDR1 as ENHRY and CDR2 as SYGVKD. There are 15 residues in the CDR3. CDR3 coding DNA: TGTGCCATCAGTGATATGGCTAGCGGGGACTACGAGCAGTACTTC. Translated: CAISDMASGDYEQYF.

The CDR3 region is CATSDSRDRYEQYF. In nucleotides, the CDR3 is TGTGCCACCAGTGATTCAAGGGACAGATACGAGCAGTACTTC. The chain has TRBV24-1 and TRBJ2-7; 7 positions match TRBD1. CDR1 is KGHDR and CDR2 is SFDVKD in the germline V gene. CDR3 length equals 14 residues. Trimming at V came to 2 bases and at J to 4 bases, leaving 4 bases not matched to a gene.

This chain connects TRBV6-1 to TRBJ2-1; TRBD1 agrees at 7 bases. The CDR3 covers 15 residues. In germline, CDR1 is MNHNS, CDR2 SASEGT. V shed 3 bases, J shed 6 bases, and the junction held 8 bases outside the gene matches. CDR3 nucleotides: TGTGCCAGCAGTGACCAGGGCAGGGGGATCAATGAGCAGTTCTTC. Its protein product is CASSDQGRGINEQFF.